One and the same sample provided the 23 T cell receptor beta chains below, sequenced in a study of blood T cells in healthy people across ages. A second about 7 to 12 cycle PCR used barcoded and J-beta primers. TCRdb reprocessed the 5' RACE reads with MiXCR, giving one entry per CDR3 protein. The table records 1.5 million to 2 million distinct CDR3 sequences, about 35% of them present only once. The sequenced material came from blood. The receptors here all came from a woman in her 30s in good health.

This clonotype was detected only a few times. The rearrangement links TRBV5-1 to TRBJ2-7; 9 bases are a match to TRBD2. Germline values: CDR1 SGHRS, CDR2 YFSETQ. The CDR3 covers 15 residues. J was trimmed by 5 bases and V by 5 bases; bases with no gene match: 11. The CDR3 DNA reads as TGCGCCAGCAGTTTCGGCGGGGGGGTCAGGAACGAGCAGTACTTC. This translates into CASSFGGGVRNEQYF.

The V call is TRBV14, the J call TRBJ2-5; weak D call: TRBD1 (5 bases). This CDR3 region has 17 residues. With 2 bases removed from V and 4 bases from J, the gap between germline ends came to 20 bases. Germline-derived CDR1 and CDR2 are SGHDN and FVKESK. The CDR3 DNA reads as TGTGCCAGCAGCCAACTCCCAGGGAAGTCCTACCGAGAGACCCAGTACTTC. Translated: CASSQLPGKSYRETQYF.

Ten or more counts support this clonotype. The V and J genes are TRBV29-1 and TRBJ2-1, with 7 bases identical to TRBD2. V shed 0 bases, J shed 9 bases, and the junction held 11 bases outside the gene matches. CDR1 and CDR2 from the germline V gene are SQVTM and ANQGSEA. The CDR3 sequence is 15 residues long. The CDR3 coding sequence is TGCAGCGTTGAAGAAGGGTCACGGGGGGTCCTTGAGCAGTTCTTC. Protein sequence: CSVEEGSRGVLEQFF.

The chain has TRBV6-1 and TRBJ2-1; the D is unclear. CDR3 size: 11 residues. Deletions cut 10 bases from V and 5 bases from J, with 9 bases between. Looked up from germline, CDR1 is MNHNS and CDR2 is SASEGT. Here the CDR3 DNA reads TGTGCCACCACGGTAGACAATGAGCAGTTCTTC. Amino acid sequence: CATTVDNEQFF.

This clonotype was counted between two and nine times. This chain connects TRBV6-1 to TRBJ1-1; a possible D gene is TRBD1 (5 bases). Per the germline V gene, CDR1 is MNHNS and CDR2 is SASEGT. The CDR3 has 13 residues. The V gene lost 8 bases and the J gene lost 5 bases, with 15 bases spanning the gap. This chain's CDR3 is CASLRVRGTEAFF. In DNA form, the CDR3 reads TGTGCCAGCCTCAGGGTCCGGGGGACTGAAGCTTTCTTT.

This chain joins TRBV20-1 and TRBJ2-6, with a weak D call TRBD2 (6 bases). Germline CDR1 DFQATT, CDR2 SNEGSKA (reference sequence). The V gene lost 1 base and the J gene lost 1 base, with 8 bases spanning the gap. The CDR3 consists of 15 residues. CDR3 protein: CSARVRGSGANVLTF. The DNA of the CDR3 is TGCAGTGCTAGAGTCCGGGGGTCTGGGGCCAACGTCCTGACTTTC.

As concerns this clonotype: With a much larger clone just one base away, this may be a read error. V usage is TRBV4-1 and J usage is TRBJ2-7, with D possibly matching TRBD2 (6 bases). This CDR3 region has 15 residues. CDR1 is MGHRA, CDR2 YSYEKL, per germline. Trimming removed 4 bases at V and 3 bases at J, with 16 bases between. The CDR3 here is CASSPRLASNYEQYF. CDR3 sequence (DNA): TGCGCCAGCAGCCCCCGGCTAGCGAGCAACTACGAGCAGTACTTC.

This clonotype was counted many times. The gene calls are TRBV5-1 and TRBJ2-5; 8 bases agree with TRBD2. V was pared by 4 bases and J by 0 bases, with 5 bases of the junction left unmatched. The CDR3 is 15 amino acids. Germline CDR1 reads SGHRS; CDR2 reads YFSETQ. CDR3 loop: CASSIGTRYQETQYF. The CDR3 DNA reads as TGCGCCAGCAGCATTGGGACTAGGTACCAAGAGACCCAGTACTTC.

This clonotype was detected many times. A much more abundant neighbour one base away suggests this may be a read error. This chain uses TRBV5-5 with TRBJ2-6; perhaps TRBD2 as D (6 bases). Germline V gene sequence: CDR1 SGHKS, CDR2 YYEKEE (reference sequence). CDR3 size: 13 residues. The DNA for the CDR3 is TGTGCCAGCAGCGCGCGGGACGACAACGTCCGGACTTTC. It specifies CASSARDDNVRTF. The full variable domain, rest sourced from reference TRBV5-5 and TRBJ2-6, is DAGVTQSPTHLIKTRGQQVTLRCSPISGHKSVSWYQQVLGQGPQFIFQYYEKEERGRGNFPDRFSARQFPNYSSELNVNALLLGDSALYLCASSARDDNVRTFGAGSRLTVL.

The CDR3 DNA reads TGTGCCAGCAGTATACCCTCGGCGGGAGGCAAAGATACGCAGTATTTT. Amino acids: CASSIPSAGGKDTQYF. This chain connects TRBV28 to TRBJ2-3; TRBD2 agrees at 8 bases. V dropped 5 bases and J dropped 5; count of bases not matched to a gene: 12. CDR3 length: 16 residues. The germline V gene encodes CDR1 MDHEN and CDR2 SYDVKM.

The genes are TRBV9 and TRBJ2-1; perhaps TRBD1 as D (6 bases). V was pared by 0 bases and J by 2 bases, with 15 bases between. Germline-derived CDR1 and CDR2 are SGDLS and YYNGEE. This CDR3 is 17 amino acids long. As DNA, the CDR3 is TGTGCCAGCAGCGTAGTCACTAGGGGGAGAACCTACAATGAGCAGTTCTTC. It encodes CASSVVTRGRTYNEQFF.

This clonotype was counted between two and nine times. The chain is built from TRBV10-2 and TRBJ2-3; no reliable D call. Germline V gives CDR1 WSHSY, CDR2 SAAADI. The CDR3 is 16 residues long. Trimming took off 3 bases at V and 0 bases at J, with 13 bases between the two ends. CDR3 loop: CASSDIGLPSTDTQYF. The CDR3 coding sequence is TGCGCCAGCAGTGATATAGGGCTACCCAGCACAGATACGCAGTATTTT.

The chain couples TRBV20-1 to TRBJ2-3; no clear D. The CDR3 runs to 14 residues. Germline lookup yields CDR1 DFQATT and CDR2 SNEGSKA (reference sequence). The V gene lost 0 bases and the J gene lost 2 bases, with 9 bases spanning the gap. DNA for the CDR3: TGCAGTGCTAGAGATCTTGACACCACAGATACGCAGTATTTT. Amino acid sequence: CSARDLDTTDTQYF.

At least ten counts were recorded for this clonotype. The gene calls are TRBV20-1 and TRBJ2-5; TRBD1 agrees at 9 bases. Germline V gives CDR1 DFQATT, CDR2 SNEGSKA (reference sequence). The CDR3 loop spans 14 amino acids. The V segment lost 5 bases and the J segment 4 bases; nucleotides outside the gene matches: 8. The CDR3 spells CSAVSGQGIETQYF. The CDR3 nucleotides read TGCAGTGCTGTCTCGGGACAGGGAATAGAGACCCAGTACTTC.

The rearrangement links TRBV4-1 to TRBJ2-4, with TRBD2 matching 8 bases. The DNA end is more similar to TRBJ2-7, so the J call may be wrong. The CDR3 runs 16 residues. From germline, CDR1 is MGHRA and CDR2 YSYEKL. This CDR3 reads CASSQGYPSGHYEQYF. The DNA of the CDR3 is TGCGCCAGCAGCCAAGGATATCCTAGCGGGCACTACGAGCAGTACTTC.

Only a few counts were recorded for this clonotype. This rearrangement joins TRBV5-4 to TRBJ2-5, with D perhaps matching TRBD1 (6 bases). The length of the CDR3 is 14 residues. Looked up from germline, CDR1 is SGHNT and CDR2 is YYREEE (reference sequence). The ends were cut back, 4 bases at V and 4 bases at J, with 14 bases in the middle. Here the CDR3 DNA reads TGTGCCAGCAGCCTTCAACAGGGTACAGAGACCCAGTACTTC. Translation: CASSLQQGTETQYF.

This clonotype was seen a single time. The junction and the germline gene differ at one end; a read error may be behind it. The V call is TRBV2, the J call TRBJ2-3, with a weak D call TRBD2 (5 bases). This CDR3 region has 13 residues. Looked up from germline, CDR1 is SNHLY and CDR2 is FYNNEI. CDR3 nucleotides: TGTGCCATCAGTTTCAACCGGGGAGATACGCAGTATTTT. It encodes CAISFNRGDTQYF.

This clonotype has a handful of counts. This rearrangement joins TRBV2 to TRBJ2-5, with D hard to call. This CDR3 is 14 amino acids long. The V and J ends lost 3 bases and 3 bases respectively, with 11 bases between them. CDR1 and CDR2 from the germline V gene are SNHLY and FYNNEI. CDR3 nucleotides: TGTGCCAGCAGTGACGGACGAACGGAAGAGACCCAGTACTTC. Encoded protein: CASSDGRTEETQYF.

With regard to this clonotype: One end of the junction does not line up with germline, which may come from a read error. This rearrangement joins TRBV12-3 or TRBV12-4 to TRBJ2-2; no definite D call. The CDR3 length is 11 residues. The CDR3 reads CAGSLAGELFF. CDR3 bases: TGTGCCGGCAGTTTGGCCGGGGAGCTGTTTTTT.

This clonotype has just a few counts. The rearrangement links TRBV27 to TRBJ2-4; 9 nucleotides align to TRBD2. CDR3 length: 15 residues. J gave up 13 bases and V 4 bases, and 14 bases lay outside the gene matches. Germline V gene lookup returns CDR1 MNHEY and CDR2 SMNVEV (reference sequence). The CDR3 nucleotides read TGTGCCAGCAGTTCCGCCCTAGCGGGGCCTTTGGAGCAGTACTTC. Translating it yields CASSSALAGPLEQYF.

This clonotype was counted a few times. V usage is TRBV5-5 and J usage is TRBJ2-7; D perhaps matches TRBD1 (5 bases). Trimming left V 2 bases short and J 0 bases short, with 12 bases between. The CDR3 consists of 15 residues. The germline V gene has CDR1 SGHKS and CDR2 YYEKEE (reference sequence). CDR3 sequence reads: CASSFGRANSYEQYF. As DNA, the CDR3 is TGTGCCAGCAGCTTCGGCAGGGCGAACTCCTACGAGCAGTACTTC.

This clonotype was recorded a few times. The chain couples TRBV3-1 to TRBJ2-7; D remains ambiguous. This CDR3 region has 18 residues. Germline V gene lookup returns CDR1 LGHDT and CDR2 YNNKEL (reference sequence). Trimming left V 0 bases short and J 3 bases short, with 21 bases between. The CDR3 sequence is CASSQDIGSANMGYEQYF. The DNA for the CDR3 is TGTGCCAGCAGCCAAGATATCGGCAGCGCCAACATGGGCTACGAGCAGTACTTC.

J is TRBJ2-7 and V is TRBV7-2; 7 nucleotides agree with TRBD2. Trimming cost V 3 bases and J 2 bases; bases outside gene matches: 13. The germline V gene has CDR1 SGHTA and CDR2 FQGNSA. The CDR3 is 17 amino acids. CDR3 region: CASSLGVGSGNPYEQYF. The CDR3 DNA reads as TGTGCCAGCAGCTTGGGCGTCGGGAGCGGGAACCCCTACGAGCAGTACTTC. Supplemented by reference TRBV7-2 and TRBJ2-7, the full variable domain reads GAGVSQSPSNKVTEKGKDVELRCDPISGHTALYWYRQSLGQGLEFLIYFQGNSAPDKSGLPSDRFSAERTGGSVSTLTIQRTQQEDSAVYLCASSLGVGSGNPYEQYFGPGTRLTVT.